This T cell receptor (beta chain) comes out of a study of cytomegalovirus exposure and HLA in healthy donors. Study results and limitations: Rarity held for most TCR sequences, but there were some public TCRs that occurred in many donors. Later analysis identified several of the most significant clusters that appeared linked to common viral pathogens. A likely sequencing artifact accounted for one observed cluster of highly shared sequence variants.

PCR involved 60 Vbeta and 13 Jbeta primers. This table comes from immunoSEQ multiplex PCR, and its TCRdb copy is limited to in-frame clones, with some not included. This sample's table reports 100,000 to 150,000 clones. To note about this clone: Its specificity is not known.

CDR1 is MNHEY, CDR2 SVGAGI, per germline. CDR3 size: 15 residues. The ends were cut back, 4 bases at V and 3 bases at J, with 12 bases in the middle. The clonotype originates from a man aged 30 to 39 in good health and CMV-seronegative. Material for sequencing was PBMCs. This chain joins TRBV6-5 and TRBJ2-2; D not resolved. Here the CDR3 reads CASSLTGLDTGELFF. The DNA for the CDR3 is TGTGCCAGCAGTTTGACTGGCCTCGACACCGGGGAGCTGTTTTTT.